This TCR beta chain appears in the sequencing data of a study of blood T cell repertoires in COVID-19. About the study: The United States, Italy and Spain provided the acute and convalescent COVID-19 samples. In each case, the material was cDNA or gDNA derived from T cells, B-cell-depleted T cells, or PBMCs.

The CDR3 sequence is 15 residues long. The germline V gene has CDR1 SGHAT and CDR2 FQNNGV. V was cut by 1 base and J by 7 bases, with 14 bases left in between. Repertoires were generated with immunoSEQ multiplex PCR, while TCRdb's copy carries only in-frame clones and drops some. The repertoire holds roughly 220,000 clones, with around four fifths as singletons. This receptor was identified in a man aged 30 to 45 with active or convalescent COVID-19. The V gene is TRBV11-2, the J gene TRBJ2-1; D might be TRBD2 (6 bases). Sequenced input: peripheral blood. CDR3 nucleotides: TGTGCCAGCAGCTTAGGGAGGGGCGGGCGGAATGAGCAGTTCTTC. The encoded protein is CASSLGRGGRNEQFF.